These 29 T cell receptor beta chains came from one sample sequenced in a study of molecular identifiers for immune sequencing clone quantification. TCRdb itself ran the PCR reads through MiXCR, one entry per CDR3 protein. The table shows about 36,000 distinct CDR3 sequences, with about a fifth occurring only once. The material sequenced was naive CD8+ T cells from blood, with Jurkat cell RNA spiked in. As to subset: FACS-sorted CD8+CD4-CCR7+CD45RA+ naive T cells. These receptors all come from a human donor in good health. Some libraries in this study had Jurkat cell RNA spiked in.

This clonotype turned up a few times. The rearrangement links TRBV7-3 to TRBJ2-1; 9 bases line up with TRBD2. Trimming cost V 4 bases and J 8 bases; bases outside gene matches: 6. Germline values: CDR1 SGHTA, CDR2 FQGTGA. The CDR3 totals 14 residues. For the CDR3, the DNA is TGTGCCAGCAGCTGGGCGGGGGGGGAAGATGAGCAGTTCTTC. Protein product: CASSWAGGEDEQFF.

Concerning this clonotype: Given a much more abundant clone one base away, this may be a read error. V usage is TRBV4-3 and J usage is TRBJ2-2; 7 nucleotides line up with TRBD2. CDR1 and CDR2 (germline): LGHNA, YSLEER. The CDR3 length is 18 residues. The trim removed 0 bases at V and 3 bases at J, leaving 10 bases unmatched. CDR3: CASSQDTVGGPDTGELFF. The CDR3 nucleotides read TGCGCCAGCAGCCAAGATACGGTGGGAGGGCCAGACACCGGGGAGCTGTTTTTT.

This clonotype was counted a single time. It may be a read error: a sequence one base away is much more abundant. The chain joins TRBV10-1 to TRBJ2-3; D may be TRBD2 (6 bases). Germline V gene lookup returns CDR1 WNHNN and CDR2 SYGVQD (reference sequence). The CDR3 totals 16 residues. Deletions cut 5 bases from V and 0 bases from J, with 15 bases between. The DNA of the CDR3 is TGCGCCAGCAGTAAGGAAAGCGGGCCTAGCACAGATACGCAGTATTTT. Translating gives CASSKESGPSTDTQYF.

This clonotype was found a few times. This sequence joins TRBV9 and TRBJ2-2; D is ambiguous. This CDR3 contains 13 residues. V was cut by 4 bases and J by 2 bases, with 6 bases left in between. Germline-derived CDR1 and CDR2 are SGDLS and YYNGEE. The CDR3 DNA reads as TGTGCCAGCAGCCCTCAAAACACCGGGGAGCTGTTTTTT. It encodes CASSPQNTGELFF.

This clonotype was observed many times. The gene calls are TRBV7-9 and TRBJ2-1, with D maybe TRBD2 (6 bases). The CDR3 is made up of 15 amino acids. Trimming pared 1 base from V and 5 bases from J, leaving 12 bases between. Germline CDR1 and CDR2: SEHNR and FQNEAQ (reference sequence). This CDR3 is CASSLVQGGNNEQFF. The CDR3 nucleotides read TGTGCCAGCAGCTTAGTTCAGGGAGGCAACAATGAGCAGTTCTTC.

This clonotype was seen at least ten times. The genes are TRBV6-2 or TRBV6-3 and TRBJ2-7; D perhaps matches TRBD1 (5 bases). The V gene's germline CDR1 is MNHEY and CDR2 SVGEGT. The V end lost 4 bases, the J end lost 3 bases, and 10 bases lay between the germline ends. This CDR3 region has 13 residues. In DNA form, the CDR3 reads TGTGCCAGCAGTTTGGACACCCTCTACGAGCAGTACTTC. Translated: CASSLDTLYEQYF.

The chain recombines TRBV20-1 with TRBJ2-7; no definite D call. Between the trimmed V and J ends, which lost 0 bases and 7 bases, there was a span of 10 bases. The CDR3 is 12 residues long. From germline, CDR1 is DFQATT and CDR2 SNEGSKA (reference sequence). CDR3 nucleotide sequence: TGCAGTGCTAGAGATGGAGTAACAGAGCAGTACTTC. Protein: CSARDGVTEQYF.

This clonotype was recorded many times. The V and J genes are TRBV6-5 and TRBJ1-4; 9 bases line up with TRBD1. With 5 bases clipped from V and 7 bases from J, the junction kept 8 bases outside the gene matches. This CDR3 contains 15 residues. Germline CDR1 reads MNHEY; CDR2 reads SVGAGI. In DNA form, the CDR3 reads TGTGCCAGCAGTCCCTACAGGGGGCTTTTTGAAAAACTGTTTTTT. The encoded protein is CASSPYRGLFEKLFF.

This clonotype has a handful of counts. The chain employs TRBV10-3 and TRBJ2-7; 11 bases agree with TRBD2. The CDR3 runs to 16 residues. With V trimmed by 7 bases and J by 0 bases, 8 bases remained unmatched. In germline, CDR1 is ENHRY, CDR2 SYGVKD. In nucleotides, the CDR3 is TGTGCCATCAATGGACTAGCGGGCCCAAACTCCTACGAGCAGTACTTC. Residues: CAINGLAGPNSYEQYF.

This clonotype was found a few times. The chain links TRBV5-1 to TRBJ2-1; 7 positions agree with TRBD2. Trimming cost V 0 bases and J 0 bases; bases outside gene matches: 6. CDR1 and CDR2 (germline): SGHRS, YFSETQ. CDR3 length: 17 residues. CDR3 in amino acids: CASSLDLRESSYNEQFF. The DNA for the CDR3 is TGCGCCAGCAGCTTGGATTTGCGGGAGAGCTCCTACAATGAGCAGTTCTTC.

Of note for this clonotype: At one boundary the junction diverges from the germline segment, which might be a read error. The chain links TRBV28 to TRBJ2-7, with D unclear. CDR1 MDHEN and CDR2 SYDVKM come from the germline V gene. The CDR3 runs 11 residues. CDR3 nucleotides: TGTGCCACCAGGAGTCATTACGAGCAGCACTTC. Its translation is CATRSHYEQHF.

This clonotype has ten or more counts. The chain has TRBV7-8 and TRBJ2-2, with a possible D match to TRBD1 (5 bases). V was trimmed by 0 bases and J by 4 bases, leaving 6 bases between them. CDR3 length: 14 residues. CDR1 is SGHVS and CDR2 is FQNEAQ in the germline V gene. CDR3 sequence reads: CASSLAGATGELFF. The CDR3 bases are TGTGCCAGCAGCTTAGCAGGGGCCACCGGGGAGCTGTTTTTT.

This clonotype was observed a few times. The V gene is TRBV20-1, the J gene TRBJ2-1, with 10 positions matching TRBD2. The CDR3 has 15 amino acids. Germline loops: CDR1 DFQATT, CDR2 SNEGSKA (reference sequence). V dropped 4 bases and J dropped 7; count of bases not matched to a gene: 10. This CDR3 reads CSATRTSGGVNEQFF. The CDR3 region has the DNA TGCAGTGCTACGAGGACTAGCGGAGGGGTAAATGAGCAGTTCTTC.

The chain has TRBV7-9 and TRBJ2-1, with D tentatively TRBD1 or TRBD2 (5 bases each). This CDR3 has 15 residues. Germline V lookup: CDR1 SEHNR, CDR2 FQNEAQ (reference sequence). Deletions cut 5 bases from V and 0 bases from J, with 11 bases between. CDR3 residues: CASSPPGSSYNEQFF. The CDR3 DNA sequence: TGTGCCAGCAGCCCCCCAGGGAGCTCCTACAATGAGCAGTTCTTC.

This clonotype was counted many times. The J gene is TRBJ1-5, the V gene TRBV5-1; D is unresolved. The CDR3 has 14 amino acids. Germline CDR1 reads SGHRS; CDR2 reads YFSETQ. Trimming removed 0 bases from V and 6 bases from J, with 10 bases in between. CDR3 protein: CASSLAGKGQPQHF. CDR3 nucleotide sequence: TGCGCCAGCAGCTTGGCGGGGAAGGGTCAGCCCCAGCATTTT.

In the case of this clonotype: This clone may be a read error of a much larger clone one base away. The chain recombines TRBV7-9 with TRBJ2-5, with 7 positions matching TRBD1. Germline V gene sequence: CDR1 SEHNR, CDR2 FQNEAQ (reference sequence). The CDR3 has 14 amino acids. As DNA, the CDR3 is TGTGCCGGCAGCTTAGGGGGCATCAGAGAGACCCAGTACTTC. Protein sequence: CAGSLGGIRETQYF.

The chain is built from TRBV9 and TRBJ2-3; TRBD2 matches at 11 bases. The CDR3 is 18 amino acids. Trimming removed 0 bases from V and 4 bases from J; junction bases left unmatched: 10. Germline values: CDR1 SGDLS, CDR2 YYNGEE. The CDR3 is CASSVDSSGRAFSDTQYF. In nucleotides, the CDR3 is TGTGCCAGCAGCGTAGACAGTAGCGGGAGGGCATTCTCAGATACGCAGTATTTT.

This clonotype was counted many times. Sequence at one end of the junction differs from germline and may be a read error. The rearrangement uses TRBV7-2 and TRBJ2-7; D may be TRBD2 (6 bases). This CDR3 has 14 residues. The germline gives CDR1 SGHTA, CDR2 FQGNSA. The CDR3 loop is CASNLVGGAGEQYF. The CDR3 DNA is TGTGCCAGCAACTTAGTAGGCGGGGCCGGGGAGCAGTACTTC.

This clonotype showed up many times. This CDR3 reads CASRSIAGGPYNEQFF. The CDR3 bases are TGTGCCAGCAGATCCATAGCGGGAGGGCCTTACAATGAGCAGTTCTTC. This chain uses TRBV28 with TRBJ2-1; 11 nucleotides agree with TRBD2. The CDR3 extends over 16 amino acids. Germline V gives CDR1 MDHEN, CDR2 SYDVKM. J gave up 4 bases and V 6 bases, and 8 bases lay outside the gene matches.

On this clonotype itself: A much larger clone differs by one base, so this may be a read error. The rearrangement joins TRBV15 to TRBJ2-7; possibly TRBD2 for D (6 bases). This CDR3 is built from 14 residues. Germline CDR1 reads LNHNV; CDR2 reads YYDKDF (reference sequence). The CDR3 sequence: CATSGIGSSYERYF. As DNA, the CDR3 is TGTGCCACCAGCGGGATCGGGAGCTCCTACGAGCGGTACTTC.

CDR3 nucleotide sequence: TGTGCCAGCAGCGTAGGGGTAGGTACCTACGAGCAGTACTTC. Protein product: CASSVGVGTYEQYF. The chain links TRBV9 to TRBJ2-7; D gene ambiguous. CDR3 length equals 14 residues. CDR1 and CDR2 from the germline V gene are SGDLS and YYNGEE. Trimming left V 0 bases short and J 2 bases short, with 9 bases between.

In the case of this clonotype: A much larger clone is a single base away; this may be a read error. The CDR3 coding sequence is TGTGCCAGCAGCCCGACCTACATCGGGGAGCTGTTTTTT. Residues: CASSPTYIGELFF. V gene TRBV12-3 or TRBV12-4 combines with J gene TRBJ2-2; no clear D gene. V lost 6 bases and J lost 7, with 12 bases in between. The CDR3 loop spans 13 amino acids.

There are many counts of this clonotype. One junction end disagrees with the germline gene, perhaps due to a read error. V usage is TRBV2 and J usage is TRBJ2-1; either TRBD1 or TRBD2 may supply D (5 bases each). CDR1 SNHLY and CDR2 FYNNEI come from the germline V gene. The CDR3 spans 10 residues. CDR3 in amino acids: CASWGTSHVF. In nucleotides, the CDR3 is TGTGCCAGCTGGGGGACGTCCCATGTCTTC.

The chain couples TRBV5-5 to TRBJ2-7, with D uncertain. Germline CDR1 SGHKS, CDR2 YYEKEE (reference sequence). V was trimmed by 1 base and J by 3 bases, leaving 8 bases between them. The CDR3 is made up of 13 amino acids. The CDR3 is CASSLYPLYEQYF. CDR3 nucleotide sequence: TGTGCCAGCAGCTTGTACCCGCTCTACGAGCAGTACTTC.

This clonotype turned up a few times. V usage is TRBV27 and J usage is TRBJ2-7, with TRBD2 matching 12 bases. Trimming cost V 10 bases and J 7 bases; bases outside gene matches: 11. The CDR3 spans 14 residues. In germline, CDR1 is MNHEY, CDR2 SMNVEV (reference sequence). The DNA for the CDR3 is TGTGCCAACAGCGCCTCGACTAGCGGGAGTGAGCAGTACTTC. Protein sequence: CANSASTSGSEQYF.

In the case of this clonotype: A much larger clone sits a single nucleotide away, making a read error possible. V usage is TRBV9 and J usage is TRBJ2-3; possibly TRBD2 for D (6 bases). Germline V gives CDR1 SGDLS, CDR2 YYNGEE. The CDR3 is 14 amino acids. Trimming pared 4 bases from V and 5 bases from J, leaving 14 bases between. For the CDR3, the DNA is TGTGCCAGCAGCCCCCTCGGCGGGAAAGATACGCAGTATTTT. Protein product: CASSPLGGKDTQYF.

The sample holds many counts of this clonotype. V and J are TRBV6-6 and TRBJ1-2; 7 nucleotides align to TRBD1. In germline, CDR1 is MNHNY, CDR2 SVGAGI (reference sequence). This CDR3 region has 12 residues. V lost 11 bases to trimming and J lost 3 bases; unmatched junction nucleotides: 6. The DNA for the CDR3 is TGTGCCGGAAACAGGGGCGACTATGGCTACACCTTC. It codes for CAGNRGDYGYTF.

In its sample, this clonotype was seen a few times. The V gene is TRBV2, the J gene TRBJ2-3; D unresolved. V was cut by 5 bases and J by 8 bases, with 14 bases left in between. The germline V gene has CDR1 SNHLY and CDR2 FYNNEI. The CDR3 length is 13 residues. The CDR3 bases are TGTGCCAGCAGTTATTCACCTGGTGGTACGCAGTATTTT. It specifies CASSYSPGGTQYF.

In this sample, this clonotype turned up many times. The rearrangement joins TRBV7-2 to TRBJ2-7; D is ambiguous. Trimming removed 3 bases from V and 1 base from J, with 4 bases in between. Germline CDR1 reads SGHTA; CDR2 reads FQGNSA. The CDR3 runs to 12 residues. The CDR3, as DNA: TGTGCCAGCAGCTTCGGGTCCTACGAGCAGTACTTC. It is translated as CASSFGSYEQYF. The whole variable domain, filled in from reference TRBV7-2 and TRBJ2-7, reads GAGVSQSPSNKVTEKGKDVELRCDPISGHTALYWYRQSLGQGLEFLIYFQGNSAPDKSGLPSDRFSAERTGGSVSTLTIQRTQQEDSAVYLCASSFGSYEQYFGPGTRLTVT.